This paragraph reports one T cell receptor (beta chain). This clone was observed many times. What antigen it recognizes has not been identified. It has no much larger one-base neighbor in the sample; base qualities were not kept. The data were taken from a study of metastatic and nonmetastatic thyroid tumors (dated by TCRdb to the early 2020s). Looking at the study overall: Repertoires from peripheral blood and from tumor or nodule tissue samples of malignant and benign thyroid patients were compared.

Paper-wide results and their limitations: TCR beta diversity was reported as significantly higher in malignant tumors than in benign nodules, in both blood and tumor samples.

V is reduced by 5 bases and J by 3 bases, leaving a spacing of 10 bases between them. In the germline V gene (reference sequence), CDR1 corresponds to LGHDT and CDR2 to YNNKEL. The CDR3 starts with the cysteine, ends with the phenylalanine, and has 13 residues. This entry keeps only the CDR3 DNA: 39 bases, framed from base 1. No patient had received any treatment before thyroid surgery. Patient clinical samples collected from 2012 to 2018 were retrospectively analysed using T-cell receptor beta sequencing. Libraries were built with PCR. The instrument was an Illumina HiSeq 4000. The TCR beta-chain CDR3 region of each patient was profiled by high-throughput sequencing. On the study's bioinformatics: Drawing on CDR3 differences between clinicopathological groups, the researchers built a classifier meant to tell apart patients with distant-metastatic papillary thyroid cancer. Repertoire diversity was assessed with the Shannon index, and tumor-blood repertoire similarity with the Morisita-Horn index. TCRdb reanalyzed the raw reads on its own, using fastp at Q25 for trimming and MiXCR for clone calling, and kept in-frame beta chains. TCRdb, rather than the study authors, made the V and J calls. The sample records just over 20,000 clones, about 12% of which are singletons. The ten biggest clones cover roughly a quarter of the sample.

This clonotype was sampled from a female donor with papillary thyroid cancer or a benign thyroid nodule (not recorded which). Some clones in this sample may be carry-over from other donors' samples. The chain is assembled from TRBV3-1 and TRBJ1-1, and TRBD1 may be the D gene, going by 6 matching bases. Source material: blood. CDR3 sequence: CASSIKGDTEAFF. The bases are TGTGCCAGCAGCATTAAGGGGGACACTGAAGCTTTCTTT.